The sequence of this TCR beta chain was determined in a study of T cells in Graves' hyperthyroidism and ophthalmopathy. Findings and limits, study-wide: Blood also held most thyroid clonotypes expanded beyond 0.001. Model output signaled ophthalmopathy a median roughly six months ahead of onset.

Source material for PBMCs was about 10 ml fresh peripheral blood. Amplification yielded TCR beta CDR3 regions, with RNA transcripts as the source. TCR CDR3 regions were first amplified by RT-PCR with HTBI primers. TCRdb processed the multiplex PCR reads anew with MiXCR; each CDR3 protein has one entry. The sample lists 750,000 to 950,000 distinct CDR3 sequences, about two fifths occurring once. There are many counts of this clonotype. Its antigen is still unknown. This CDR3 is built from 15 residues. Germline assignment: CDR1 SNHLY and CDR2 FYNNEI. V was pared by 5 bases and J by 4 bases, with 11 bases of the junction left unmatched.

The sequenced sample consisted of blood. The receptor's source is a man in his late teens or twenties with Graves' hyperthyroidism. The chain links TRBV2 to TRBJ2-7; 7 nucleotides match TRBD1. The CDR3 protein is CASSPRTGPEYEQYF. CDR3 sequence (DNA): TGTGCCAGCAGTCCCCGGACAGGCCCAGAATACGAGCAGTACTTC.